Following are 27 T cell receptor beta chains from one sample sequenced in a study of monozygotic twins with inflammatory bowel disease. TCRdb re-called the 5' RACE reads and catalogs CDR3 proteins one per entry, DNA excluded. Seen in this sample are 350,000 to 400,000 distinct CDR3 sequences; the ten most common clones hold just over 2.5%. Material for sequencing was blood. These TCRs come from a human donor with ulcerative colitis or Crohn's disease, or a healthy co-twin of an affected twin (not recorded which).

The CDR3 spells CASSGHGTDTQYF. This chain uses TRBV7-3 with TRBJ2-3; the D gene TCRdb calls, TRBD1, cannot be checked with no DNA. The CDR3 has 13 residues. Germline-derived CDR1 and CDR2 are SGHTA and FQGTGA. Filled out from reference TRBV7-3 and TRBJ2-3, the complete variable domain reads GAGVSQTPSNKVTEKGKYVELRCDPISGHTALYWYRQSLGQGPEFLIYFQGTGAADDSGLPNDRFFAVRPEGSVSTLKIQRTERGDSAVYLCASSGHGTDTQYFGPGTRLTVL.

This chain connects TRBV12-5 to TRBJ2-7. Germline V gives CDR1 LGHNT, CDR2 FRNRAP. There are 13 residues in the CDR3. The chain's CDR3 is CASGPGSTYEQYF.

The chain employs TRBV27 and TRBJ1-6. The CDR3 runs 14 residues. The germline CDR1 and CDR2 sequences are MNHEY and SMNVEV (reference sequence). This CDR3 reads CASSLSGIGSPLHF.

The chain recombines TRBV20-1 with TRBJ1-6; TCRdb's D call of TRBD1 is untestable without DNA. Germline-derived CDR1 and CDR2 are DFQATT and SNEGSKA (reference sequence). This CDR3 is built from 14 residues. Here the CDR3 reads CSALRTGSGSPLHF.

The CDR3 is CASSYSGTSLSVPSYEQYF. The genes are TRBV6-2 or TRBV6-3 and TRBJ2-7; TCRdb picks TRBD2, but there is no DNA to check that call. CDR1 and CDR2 from the germline V gene are MNHEY and SVGEGT. The CDR3 totals 19 residues.

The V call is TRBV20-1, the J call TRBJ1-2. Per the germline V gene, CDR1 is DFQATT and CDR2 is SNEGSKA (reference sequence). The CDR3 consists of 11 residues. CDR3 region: CSARAGYGYTF.

CDR3 region: CSVGRGLTDNEQFF. This chain links TRBV29-1 with TRBJ2-1; TCRdb picks TRBD2, but there is no DNA to check that call. The germline V gene encodes CDR1 SQVTM and CDR2 ANQGSEA. The CDR3 totals 14 residues.

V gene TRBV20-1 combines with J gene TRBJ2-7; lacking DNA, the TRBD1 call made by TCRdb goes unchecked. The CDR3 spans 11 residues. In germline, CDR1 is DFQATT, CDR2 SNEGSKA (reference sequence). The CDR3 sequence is CSAGPGHGSNF.

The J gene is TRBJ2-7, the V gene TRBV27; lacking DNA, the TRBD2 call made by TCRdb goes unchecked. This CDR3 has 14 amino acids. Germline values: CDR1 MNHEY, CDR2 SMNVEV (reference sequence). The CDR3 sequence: CASSSLAGGHEQYF.

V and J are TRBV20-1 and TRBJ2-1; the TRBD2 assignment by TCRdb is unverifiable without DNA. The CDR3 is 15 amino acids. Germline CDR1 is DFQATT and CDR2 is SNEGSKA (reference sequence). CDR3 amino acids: CSAGTSGSSYNEQFF.

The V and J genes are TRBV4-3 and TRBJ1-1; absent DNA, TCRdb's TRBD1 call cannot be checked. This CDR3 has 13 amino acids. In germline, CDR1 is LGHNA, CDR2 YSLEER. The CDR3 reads CASSQGRATEAFF.

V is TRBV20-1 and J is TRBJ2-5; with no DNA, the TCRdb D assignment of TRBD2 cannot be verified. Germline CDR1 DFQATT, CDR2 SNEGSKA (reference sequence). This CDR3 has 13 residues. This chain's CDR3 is CSASQRGGETQYF.

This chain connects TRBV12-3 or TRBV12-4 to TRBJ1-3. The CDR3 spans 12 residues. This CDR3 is CASSKSGNTIYF.

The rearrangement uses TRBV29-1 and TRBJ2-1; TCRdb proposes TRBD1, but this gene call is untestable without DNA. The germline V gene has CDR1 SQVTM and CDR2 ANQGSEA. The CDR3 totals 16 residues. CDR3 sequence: CSVEPRQTSSYNEQFF.

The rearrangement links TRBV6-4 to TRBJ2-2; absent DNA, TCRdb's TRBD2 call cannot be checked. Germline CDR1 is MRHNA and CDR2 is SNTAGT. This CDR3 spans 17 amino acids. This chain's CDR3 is CASSVTSGTAGTGELFF.

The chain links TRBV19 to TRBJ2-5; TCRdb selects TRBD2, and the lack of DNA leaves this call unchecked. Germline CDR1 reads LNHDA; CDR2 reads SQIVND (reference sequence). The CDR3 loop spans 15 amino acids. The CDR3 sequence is CASRGLAGNQETQYF.

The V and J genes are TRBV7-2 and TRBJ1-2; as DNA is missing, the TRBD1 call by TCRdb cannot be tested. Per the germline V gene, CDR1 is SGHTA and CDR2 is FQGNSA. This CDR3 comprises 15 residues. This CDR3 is CASSGSGQGNYGYTF.

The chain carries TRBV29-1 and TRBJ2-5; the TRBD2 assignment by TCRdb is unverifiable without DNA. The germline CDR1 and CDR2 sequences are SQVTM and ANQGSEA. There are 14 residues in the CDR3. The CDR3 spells CSANGGLGGETQYF.

Here the CDR3 reads CASSLAGAGRQETQYF. The J gene is TRBJ2-5, the V gene TRBV5-1. Germline V gives CDR1 SGHRS, CDR2 YFSETQ. The CDR3 runs to 16 residues.

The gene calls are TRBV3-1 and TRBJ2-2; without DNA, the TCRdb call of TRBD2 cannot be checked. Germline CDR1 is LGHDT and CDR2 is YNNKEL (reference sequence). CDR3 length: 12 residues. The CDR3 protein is CASRPPTGELFF.

The CDR3 here is CSASLGGPYEQYF. The rearrangement uses TRBV20-1 and TRBJ2-7. The germline V gene encodes CDR1 DFQATT and CDR2 SNEGSKA (reference sequence). The CDR3 extends over 13 amino acids.

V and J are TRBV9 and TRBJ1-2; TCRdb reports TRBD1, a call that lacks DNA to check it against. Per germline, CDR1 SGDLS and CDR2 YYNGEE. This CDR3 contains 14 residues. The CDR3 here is CASSPGQSSYGYTF. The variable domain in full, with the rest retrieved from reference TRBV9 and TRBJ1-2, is DSGVTQTPKHLITATGQRVTLRCSPRSGDLSVYWYQQSLDQGLQFLIQYYNGEERAKGNILERFSAQQFPDLHSELNLSSLELGDSALYFCASSPGQSSYGYTFGSGTRLTVV.

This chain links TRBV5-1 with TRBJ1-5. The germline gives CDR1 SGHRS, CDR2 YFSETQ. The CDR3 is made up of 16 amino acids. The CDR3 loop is CASSLYGTDSNQPQHF.

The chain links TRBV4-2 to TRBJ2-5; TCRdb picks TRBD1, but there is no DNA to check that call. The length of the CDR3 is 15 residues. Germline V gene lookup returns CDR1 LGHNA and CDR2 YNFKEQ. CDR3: CASSQQGIKEETQYF.

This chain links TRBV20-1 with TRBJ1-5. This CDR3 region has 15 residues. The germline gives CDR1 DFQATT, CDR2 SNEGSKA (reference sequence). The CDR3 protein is CSARVSGKTSQPQHF.

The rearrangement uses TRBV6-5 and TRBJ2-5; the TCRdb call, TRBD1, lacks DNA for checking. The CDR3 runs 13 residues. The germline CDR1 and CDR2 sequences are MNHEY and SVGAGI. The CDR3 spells CASSYGGVETQYF.

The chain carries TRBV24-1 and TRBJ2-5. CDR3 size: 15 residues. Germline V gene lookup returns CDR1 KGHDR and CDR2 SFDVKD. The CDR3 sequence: CATSGGTPNQETQYF.